These 24 T cell receptor beta chains came from one sample sequenced in a study of CD8 T cells in Susac syndrome. It was with random hexamers that about 0.45 to 1 ug RNA was reverse transcribed. TCRdb redid the calling of the immunoSEQ multiplex PCR reads with MiXCR, one entry per CDR3 protein. Of roughly 250,000 distinct CDR3 sequences in the sample, about 96% were seen once. What was sequenced was CD4+ T cells from PBMCs. The origin of the receptors is a human donor with Susac syndrome.

The chain joins TRBV6-4 to TRBJ2-3; a weak D match, TRBD1 (5 bases). Germline-derived CDR1 and CDR2 are MRHNA and SNTAGT. CDR3 length: 13 residues. V shed 4 bases and J shed 6 bases, with 11 bases lying between them. The CDR3 DNA reads TGTGCCAGCAGTGGTGGGGCGATGGATACGCAGTATTTT. It codes for CASSGGAMDTQYF.

This clonotype was seen once. J is TRBJ2-1 and V is TRBV9; 7 bases agree with TRBD2. The CDR3 is made up of 14 amino acids. V trimming: 3 bases; J trimming: 6 bases; junction bases outside the gene matches: 6. From germline, CDR1 is SGDLS and CDR2 YYNGEE. CDR3 region: CASSGLAATNEQFF. The CDR3 DNA is TGTGCCAGCAGCGGGCTAGCGGCGACCAATGAGCAGTTCTTC.

This chain connects TRBV18 to TRBJ2-7; 9 nucleotides line up with TRBD2. CDR1 and CDR2 (germline): KGHSH, LQKENI. Germline trimming cut 4 bases from V and 6 bases from J; bases unmatched to any gene: 10. The CDR3 extends over 15 amino acids. The CDR3 region is CASSLASGEYLEQYF. For the CDR3, the DNA is TGTGCCAGCTCACTTGCTAGCGGGGAGTACCTCGAGCAGTACTTC.

V is TRBV19 and J is TRBJ2-5; D is undetermined. The CDR3 is made up of 14 amino acids. Germline CDR1 and CDR2: LNHDA and SQIVND (reference sequence). V lost 3 bases to trimming and J lost 3 bases, with 11 bases between them. The CDR3 region has the DNA TGTGCCAGTAGTATTCTCGGATGGAAAGAGACCCAGTACTTC. It codes for CASSILGWKETQYF.

The rearrangement links TRBV20-1 to TRBJ2-1, with no clear D. Deletions cut 5 bases from V and 0 bases from J, with 11 bases between. This CDR3 is built from 14 residues. Per germline, CDR1 DFQATT and CDR2 SNEGSKA (reference sequence). CDR3 sequence: CSALIGSSYNEQFF. DNA for the CDR3: TGCAGTGCTCTGATAGGTAGCTCCTACAATGAGCAGTTCTTC.

This clonotype was counted only a few times. The V call is TRBV12-5, the J call TRBJ1-1; no clear D gene. The length of the CDR3 is 12 residues. Germline CDR1 is LGHNT and CDR2 is FRNRAP. V was clipped by 2 bases and J by 0 bases, with 1 base between them. CDR3 residues: CASGLLNTEAFF. The CDR3 DNA reads as TGTGCTAGTGGTTTGTTGAACACTGAAGCTTTCTTT. Based on the CDR3 plus reference TRBV12-5 and TRBJ1-1, the full variable domain is DARVTQTPRHKVTEMGQEVTMRCQPILGHNTVFWYRQTMMQGLELLAYFRNRAPLDDSGMPKDRFSAEMPDATLATLKIQPSEPRDSAVYFCASGLLNTEAFFGQGTRLTVV.

In its sample, this clonotype was seen once. The chain has TRBV27 and TRBJ1-1, with a weak D call TRBD1 (5 bases). The V gene lost 5 bases and the J gene lost 4 bases, with 8 bases spanning the gap. CDR3 length equals 12 residues. Looked up from germline, CDR1 is MNHEY and CDR2 is SMNVEV (reference sequence). CDR3 in DNA: TGTGCCAGCAGTAGCAGGGCCACTGAAGCTTTCTTT. It is translated as CASSSRATEAFF.

The chain couples TRBV9 to TRBJ2-6, with a possible D match to TRBD1 (5 bases). The CDR3 extends over 15 amino acids. V lost 5 bases and J lost 2, with 11 bases in between. Germline V gives CDR1 SGDLS, CDR2 YYNGEE. CDR3 bases: TGTGCCAGCAGAGCCACAGGCGCTGGGGCCAACGTCCTGACTTTC. Translated, it gives CASRATGAGANVLTF.

CDR3 sequence reads: CSASRGQVTEAFF. The DNA for the CDR3 is TGCAGTGCCAGCAGGGGGCAGGTCACTGAAGCTTTCTTT. The rearrangement joins TRBV20-1 to TRBJ1-1; 8 bases are shared with TRBD1. V dropped 6 bases and J dropped 4; count of bases not matched to a gene: 7. Germline CDR1 and CDR2: DFQATT and SNEGSKA (reference sequence). The length of the CDR3 is 13 residues.

This clonotype was seen a few times. This sequence joins TRBV3-1 and TRBJ2-3; D gene ambiguous. Trimming pared 6 bases from V and 0 bases from J, leaving 10 bases between. Germline values: CDR1 LGHDT, CDR2 YNNKEL (reference sequence). The CDR3 runs 14 residues. The CDR3 DNA reads TGTGCCAGCAGTTTGGGCGGCAGCACAGATACGCAGTATTTT. Its translation is CASSLGGSTDTQYF.

V gene TRBV20-1 combines with J gene TRBJ2-2, with 10 bases aligning to TRBD1. Germline trimming cut 3 bases from V and 1 base from J; bases unmatched to any gene: 8. The CDR3 is made up of 17 amino acids. Germline V CDR1 and CDR2: DFQATT, SNEGSKA (reference sequence). DNA for the CDR3: TGCAGTGCTAGCCCTCTGGGGACAGGGGAGAACACCGGGGAGCTGTTTTTT. Translating it yields CSASPLGTGENTGELFF.

Only one count was recorded for this clonotype. The chain recombines TRBV9 with TRBJ2-6, with 11 bases aligning to TRBD1. The CDR3 has 18 amino acids. J lost 0 bases, V lost 4 bases, and 6 bases had no gene match. CDR1 is SGDLS and CDR2 is YYNGEE in the germline V gene. CDR3 sequence: CASSRRTGGNSGANVLTF. Written as DNA, the CDR3 is TGTGCCAGCAGCCGTCGGACAGGGGGCAACTCTGGGGCCAACGTCCTGACTTTC.

This chain links TRBV21-1 with TRBJ2-1. TRBV21-1 is recorded as a pseudogene. The CDR3 has 13 residues. Here the CDR3 reads CANDRGSYNEQFF. The CDR3 DNA is TGTGCCAACGACAGGGGCTCCTACAATGAGCAGTTCTTC.

The V call is TRBV29-1, the J call TRBJ2-1; 11 nucleotides align to TRBD2. Germline V gene sequence: CDR1 SQVTM, CDR2 ANQGSEA. V lost 6 bases to trimming and J lost 7 bases; unmatched junction nucleotides: 11. The CDR3 length is 15 residues. CDR3 loop: CSVVEGTSGGNEQFF. The CDR3 coding sequence is TGCAGCGTGGTAGAAGGGACTAGCGGAGGGAATGAGCAGTTCTTC.

The chain combines TRBV12-3 or TRBV12-4 with TRBJ2-3, with D perhaps TRBD1 or TRBD2 (5 bases each). Trimming left V 5 bases short and J 2 bases short, with 17 bases between. The CDR3 spans 16 residues. CDR3 region: CASSIGTFILTDTQYF. For the CDR3, the DNA is TGTGCCAGCAGTATCGGGACCTTCATACTCACAGATACGCAGTATTTT.

The chain uses TRBV27 and TRBJ1-2; possibly TRBD1 for D (5 bases). This CDR3 is built from 17 residues. Trimming shortened V by 0 bases and J by 8 bases, and 22 bases separated the two germline ends. Germline-derived CDR1 and CDR2 are MNHEY and SMNVEV (reference sequence). The DNA of the CDR3 is TGTGCCAGCAGTTTATCTGGGGCGTGGACACGGGTAGTAGGCTACACCTTC. As protein: CASSLSGAWTRVVGYTF.

The V call is TRBV29-1, the J call TRBJ2-3, with 9 bases aligning to TRBD1. Per the germline V gene, CDR1 is SQVTM and CDR2 is ANQGSEA. The CDR3 consists of 13 residues. J was trimmed by 3 bases and V by 7 bases; bases with no gene match: 5. The CDR3 nucleotides are TGCAGCGGACGACAGGGGGGAACAGATACGCAGTATTTT. Translating it yields CSGRQGGTDTQYF.

Here the CDR3 reads CASSLDNKPNREQFF. The CDR3 nucleotides read TGTGCCAGCAGCTTAGATAACAAGCCCAACAGGGAGCAGTTCTTC. The chain joins TRBV11-1 to TRBJ2-1, with D maybe TRBD1 (5 bases). Between the trimmed V and J ends, which lost 1 base and 10 bases, there was a span of 17 bases. The CDR3 is 15 amino acids. In germline, CDR1 is SGHAT, CDR2 FQDESV (reference sequence).

J is TRBJ2-1 and V is TRBV29-1, with a tentative D call TRBD1 (6 bases). The V end was cut by 8 bases, the J end by 5 bases, with 13 bases between. Germline-derived CDR1 and CDR2 are SQVTM and ANQGSEA. The length of the CDR3 is 12 residues. The CDR3 is CSLKTGNNEQFF. CDR3 coding DNA: TGCAGCCTTAAGACAGGTAACAATGAGCAGTTCTTC.

The CDR3 sequence: CSVGARQLGNTEAFF. Here the CDR3 DNA reads TGCAGCGTTGGGGCCCGACAACTTGGGAACACTGAAGCTTTCTTT. This sequence joins TRBV29-1 and TRBJ1-1; D call uncertain. V gave up 4 bases and J gave up 1 base, with 16 bases separating them. Per germline, CDR1 SQVTM and CDR2 ANQGSEA. This CDR3 contains 15 residues. The full variable domain, in which reference TRBV29-1 and TRBJ1-1 provide the parts outside the CDR3, is SAVISQKPSRDICQRGTSLTIQCQVDSQVTMMFWYRQQPGQSLTLIATANQGSEATYESGFVIDKFPISRPNLTFSTLTVSNMSPEDSSIYLCSVGARQLGNTEAFFGQGTRLTVV.

This clonotype was picked up one time. The chain has TRBV11-3 and TRBJ2-7; 10 bases map to TRBD1. Trimming removed 0 bases from V and 6 bases from J; junction bases left unmatched: 2. Looked up from germline, CDR1 is SGHNT and CDR2 is YENEEA. This CDR3 comprises 14 residues. The CDR3 sequence: CASSLDGTGVEQYF. Written as DNA, the CDR3 is TGTGCCAGCAGCTTAGATGGGACAGGGGTCGAGCAGTACTTC. Filled out from reference TRBV11-3 and TRBJ2-7, the complete variable domain reads EAGVVQSPRYKIIEKKQPVAFWCNPISGHNTLYWYLQNLGQGPELLIRYENEEAVDDSQLPKDRFSAERLKGVDSTLKIQPAELGDSAVYLCASSLDGTGVEQYFGPGTRLTVT.

This chain connects TRBV28 to TRBJ2-7; TRBD2 matches at 8 bases. Trimming at V came to 7 bases and at J to 2 bases, leaving 4 bases not matched to a gene. The length of the CDR3 is 13 residues. In germline, CDR1 is MDHEN, CDR2 SYDVKM. CDR3 loop: CASTTGGAYEQYF. CDR3 sequence (DNA): TGTGCCAGCACCACCGGGGGGGCCTACGAGCAGTACTTC.

This clonotype was seen a single time. The chain is built from TRBV12-3 or TRBV12-4 and TRBJ2-3; unclear D gene. The germline V and J ends were trimmed by 2 bases and 5 bases, with 14 bases remaining between them. This CDR3 contains 15 residues. In DNA form, the CDR3 reads TGTGCCAGCAGTTTATGGTCGCGGAAGGTAGATACGCAGTATTTT. Translated, it gives CASSLWSRKVDTQYF.

The CDR3 nucleotides read TGCGCCAGCAGGCCAGGACTAGCGGGAGGCTATGAGCAGTTCTTC. This gives the protein CASRPGLAGGYEQFF. The rearrangement joins TRBV4-1 to TRBJ2-1, with 14 bases matching TRBD2. Germline values: CDR1 MGHRA, CDR2 YSYEKL. There are 15 residues in the CDR3. The V segment lost 6 bases and the J segment 8 bases; nucleotides outside the gene matches: 6.